Ten or more counts support the clone carrying this T cell receptor beta chain. The time point was: patch test 2, 6 weeks after DPC sensitization. As to treatment: therapeutic diphenylcyclopropenone sensitization with weekly scalp DPC. Trimming took 6 bases from V and 2 from J, leaving 16 bases between them. The V gene's germline CDR1 is MNHNS and CDR2 SASEGT. This CDR3 is 15 amino acids long. Within the library, unique molecular identifiers were attached to each individual cDNA molecule. TCRdb independently ran MiXCR on the RACE reads; one entry per CDR3 protein. The data contain tens of thousands of distinct CDR3 sequences, more than 9.5% of them singletons. The sample is drawn from a study of human T cells and chemical hapten exposure.

The source was whole blood, collected in connection with sensitization to the hapten diphenylcyclopropenone (DPC). The V gene is TRBV6-1, the J gene TRBJ1-2, with a tentative D call TRBD1 (6 bases). This TCR was sampled from a man in his forties or fifties with alopecia areata. Some clones in this sample may be carry-over from other donors' samples. CDR3 residues: CASRAGGSKNYGYTF. DNA for the CDR3: TGTGCCAGCAGAGCCGGGGGCAGTAAGAACTATGGCTACACCTTC.